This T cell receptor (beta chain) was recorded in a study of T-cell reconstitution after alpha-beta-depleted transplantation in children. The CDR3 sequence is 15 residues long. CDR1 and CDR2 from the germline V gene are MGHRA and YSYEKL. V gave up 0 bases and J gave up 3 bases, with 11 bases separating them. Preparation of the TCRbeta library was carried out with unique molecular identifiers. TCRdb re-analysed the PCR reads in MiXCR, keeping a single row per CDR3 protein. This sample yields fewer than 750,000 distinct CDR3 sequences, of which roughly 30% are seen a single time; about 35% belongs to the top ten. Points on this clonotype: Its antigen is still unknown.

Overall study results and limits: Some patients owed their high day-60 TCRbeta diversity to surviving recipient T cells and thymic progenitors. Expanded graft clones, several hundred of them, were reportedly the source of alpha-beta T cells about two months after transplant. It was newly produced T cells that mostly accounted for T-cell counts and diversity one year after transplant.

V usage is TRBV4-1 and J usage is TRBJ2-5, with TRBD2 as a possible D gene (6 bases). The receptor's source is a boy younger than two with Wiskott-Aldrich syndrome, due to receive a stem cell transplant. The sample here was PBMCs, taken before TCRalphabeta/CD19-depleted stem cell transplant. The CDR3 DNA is TGCGCCAGCAGCCAAGATCCGGGGGACGAAGAGACCCAGTACTTC. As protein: CASSQDPGDEETQYF.